This T cell receptor beta chain was captured in a study of T cell responses to AZD1222 COVID-19 vaccine. Study findings and constraints: White British donors predominated, females outnumbered males, and clonal diversity was possibly underestimated. Spike-specific TCR repertoires showed rising breadth and depth after two AZD1222 doses.

TCRdb's copy holds only in-frame clones and misses some; the assay was immunoSEQ multiplex PCR. The table shows over 100,000 clones, with roughly nine tenths occurring only once. The CDR3 sequence is 13 residues long. The V and J ends lost 3 bases and 11 bases respectively, with 14 bases between them. Germline CDR1 is LNHDA and CDR2 is SQIVND (reference sequence). On this clone: The target antigen is unknown.

The clonotype was recovered from an adult in good health. Sequenced material: peripheral blood, taken on day 0 of AZD1222 vaccination. V usage is TRBV19 and J usage is TRBJ1-5, with unresolved D. The CDR3 region has the DNA TGTGCCAGTAGTATTTCGGGAGGGCTCGCCCAGCATTTT. Protein: CASSISGGLAQHF.